Here is one TCR beta chain with its context. Its antigen is undetermined. Germline V gene data show CDR1 as SQVTM and CDR2 as ANQGSEA. This CDR3 has 14 residues. J lost 4 bases, V lost 1 base, and 4 bases had no gene match. These data are taken from a study of T-cell memory formation after mild COVID-19. Study conclusions and caveats: Within pre-infection memory, some responding clones were found, suggesting cross-reactive memory joined.

MiXCR was run by TCRdb on the 5' RACE reads, yielding one entry per CDR3 protein. The sample holds under 550,000 distinct CDR3 sequences, over 15% seen once. The chain uses TRBV29-1 and TRBJ2-3; 8 bases match TRBD1. The source of this sequence is a man aged 18 to 30 who had mild COVID-19 (a few samples of this study predate the infection). Cell type and time point are not known. The sequenced sample consisted of PBMCs or a T cell subset sorted from them (not recorded which). CDR3 DNA: TGCAGCGTTGAAGGGACAGGGTATCCAGATACGCAGTATTTT. As protein: CSVEGTGYPDTQYF.